The 22 T cell receptor beta chains reported below all come from one sample, sequenced in a study of cytomegalovirus exposure and HLA in healthy donors. The PCR made use of 60 Vbeta and 13 Jbeta primers. Data came from immunoSEQ multiplex PCR; TCRdb stores just in-frame clones and leaves some out. The table has some 200,000 clones, approximately 79% seen once. Input material: PBMCs. The receptors come from a man aged 50 to 59 in good health and CMV-seronegative.

The chain employs TRBV5-8 and TRBJ2-3; a possible D gene is TRBD2 (6 bases). Germline loops: CDR1 SGHTS, CDR2 YDEGEE. Trimming pared 4 bases from V and 0 bases from J, leaving 12 bases between. The CDR3 extends over 15 amino acids. CDR3 DNA: TGTGCCAGCAGCCCCCTTAGCGGAAGCACAGATACGCAGTATTTT. Its protein product is CASSPLSGSTDTQYF.

The chain combines TRBV15 with TRBJ1-3; weak D call: TRBD1 (5 bases). The CDR3 length is 15 residues. CDR1 and CDR2 (germline): LNHNV, YYDKDF (reference sequence). Trimming cost V 6 bases and J 0 bases, with 12 bases left between them. CDR3 bases: TGTGCCACCAGTCCCCGGGGGAGCTCTGGAAACACCATATATTTT. As protein: CATSPRGSSGNTIYF.

The rearrangement uses TRBV28 and TRBJ1-2; TRBD1 matches at 7 bases. Germline lookup yields CDR1 MDHEN and CDR2 SYDVKM. This CDR3 is 11 amino acids long. V lost 5 bases, J lost 8 bases, and 2 bases stayed unmatched. This CDR3 is CASSTGVGYTF. DNA of the CDR3: TGTGCCAGCAGTACAGGGGTAGGCTACACCTTC.

The chain couples TRBV7-8 to TRBJ2-7, with D possibly matching TRBD2 (5 bases). The germline V and J ends were trimmed by 5 bases and 1 base, with 27 bases remaining between them. CDR1 SGHVS and CDR2 FQNEAQ come from the germline V gene. This CDR3 has 19 residues. The CDR3 DNA sequence: TGTGCCAGCAGCCCAAGAGGTGGAGGCACCACATATTATTCCTACGAGCAGTACTTC. Its protein product is CASSPRGGGTTYYSYEQYF.

The chain carries TRBV6-5 and TRBJ1-2, with TRBD1 identical over 8 bases. Germline-derived CDR1 and CDR2 are MNHEY and SVGAGI. V was pared by 5 bases and J by 4 bases, with 3 bases of the junction left unmatched. This CDR3 spans 13 amino acids. The CDR3: CASSPDRGYGYTF. The CDR3 DNA reads TGTGCCAGCAGTCCCGACAGGGGCTATGGCTACACCTTC.

In its sample, this clone was seen a few times. The V gene is TRBV7-6, the J gene TRBJ2-5, with TRBD2 identical over 7 bases. Germline V CDR1 and CDR2: SGHVS, FNYEAQ. CDR3 size: 13 residues. V shed 0 bases, J shed 5 bases, and the junction held 0 bases outside the gene matches. CDR3 DNA: TGTGCCAGCAGCTTAGCCGGGAGGGAGACCCAGTACTTC. Amino acids: CASSLAGRETQYF. Complete variable domain (other parts from reference TRBV7-6 and TRBJ2-5): GAGVSQSPRYKVTKRGQDVALRCDPISGHVSLYWYRQALGQGPEFLTYFNYEAQQDKSGLPNDRFSAERPEGSISTLTIQRTEQRDSAMYRCASSLAGRETQYFGPGTRLLVL.

The chain couples TRBV5-4 to TRBJ2-7; the match to TRBD2 covers 10 bases. The CDR3 consists of 14 residues. Per germline, CDR1 SGHNT and CDR2 YYREEE (reference sequence). Trimming removed 3 bases from V and 4 bases from J; junction bases left unmatched: 4. In nucleotides, the CDR3 is TGTGCCAGCAGCTCGGGGACTAGCGAATACGAGCAGTACTTC. Translating it yields CASSSGTSEYEQYF.

The CDR3 sequence: CASSQDSLGNNEQFF. In nucleotides, the CDR3 is TGTGCCAGCAGTCAGGACAGTTTGGGTAACAATGAGCAGTTCTTC. The chain uses TRBV28 and TRBJ2-1, with D possibly being TRBD1 (6 bases). Germline loops: CDR1 MDHEN, CDR2 SYDVKM. CDR3 length: 15 amino acids. The V end lost 5 bases, the J end lost 5 bases, and 16 bases lay between the germline ends.

The chain employs TRBV11-2 and TRBJ2-3; 7 nucleotides match TRBD2. With 4 bases clipped from V and 1 base from J, the junction kept 8 bases outside the gene matches. CDR3 length: 16 amino acids. Germline V gene data show CDR1 as SGHAT and CDR2 as FQNNGV. CDR3 bases: TGTGCCAGCAGCTCCATATCCGGACTAGGCACAGATACGCAGTATTTT. Its translation: CASSSISGLGTDTQYF.

The chain couples TRBV6-5 to TRBJ2-5, with 7 bases lining up with TRBD1. CDR3 length equals 12 residues. Germline assignment: CDR1 MNHEY and CDR2 SVGAGI. V lost 10 bases and J lost 4; bases outside the gene matches: 6. In nucleotides, the CDR3 is TGTGCCACCGCACAGGGGAGAGAGACCCAGTACTTC. This codes for CATAQGRETQYF.

The gene calls are TRBV2 and TRBJ1-2; possible D gene TRBD1, 6 bases. The V and J ends lost 10 bases and 4 bases respectively, with 16 bases between them. CDR3 length: 13 amino acids. CDR1 SNHLY and CDR2 FYNNEI come from the germline V gene. DNA of the CDR3: TGTGCCACGTTTGCGGGGGGCCTCTATGGCTACACCTTC. This codes for CATFAGGLYGYTF.

V and J are TRBV6-5 and TRBJ2-7; 8 bases are shared with TRBD2. The CDR3 covers 16 residues. In germline, CDR1 is MNHEY, CDR2 SVGAGI. Trimming cost V 3 bases and J 3 bases; bases outside gene matches: 10. The CDR3 nucleotides are TGTGCCAGCAGTTATACGGGAGCGGGAGCTTACTACGAGCAGTACTTC. Its protein is CASSYTGAGAYYEQYF.

V gene TRBV29-1 combines with J gene TRBJ2-1, with TRBD2 identical over 7 bases. The V gene's germline CDR1 is SQVTM and CDR2 ANQGSEA. This CDR3 spans 13 amino acids. V was pared by 6 bases and J by 0 bases, with 2 bases of the junction left unmatched. The CDR3 sequence: CSVQRGSYNEQFF. For the CDR3, the DNA is TGCAGCGTCCAGCGGGGCTCCTACAATGAGCAGTTCTTC.

The genes are TRBV5-1 and TRBJ2-1; D gene unclear. V shed 0 bases and J shed 3 bases, with 10 bases lying between them. The CDR3 consists of 15 residues. Germline CDR1 SGHRS, CDR2 YFSETQ. CDR3 amino acids: CASSLEDSDYNEQFF. The DNA for the CDR3 is TGCGCCAGCAGCTTGGAAGACTCAGACTACAATGAGCAGTTCTTC.

The chain uses TRBV7-3 and TRBJ2-3; 9 bases are shared with TRBD2. This CDR3 is built from 16 residues. Unmatched junction bases numbered 8, after V lost 4 bases and J lost 3 bases. Germline assignment: CDR1 SGHTA and CDR2 FQGTGA. CDR3 loop: CASSSNSGSATDTQYF. In nucleotides, the CDR3 is TGTGCCAGCAGCTCCAATAGCGGGAGCGCAACAGATACGCAGTATTTT.

CDR3 in DNA: TGTGCCAGCAGCTCCCTAGCGGGAGGGCCGTACGGGGAGCTGTTTTTT. This gives the protein CASSSLAGGPYGELFF. This chain connects TRBV7-2 to TRBJ2-2; 12 nucleotides align to TRBD2. This CDR3 is built from 16 residues. J was trimmed by 7 bases and V by 4 bases; bases with no gene match: 7. Germline values: CDR1 SGHTA, CDR2 FQGNSA.

The rearrangement uses TRBV28 and TRBJ2-3; 7 positions agree with TRBD1. With 5 bases clipped from V and 5 bases from J, the junction kept 7 bases outside the gene matches. CDR1 MDHEN and CDR2 SYDVKM come from the germline V gene. This CDR3 region has 14 residues. In DNA, the CDR3 is TGTGCCAGCAGTCCGGGACAGTATGTAGATACGCAGTATTTT. Translated, it gives CASSPGQYVDTQYF.

This sequence joins TRBV28 and TRBJ2-2; D possibly corresponds to TRBD1 (6 bases). CDR1 is MDHEN and CDR2 is SYDVKM in the germline V gene. V dropped 3 bases and J dropped 1 base, with 12 bases sitting between them. The CDR3 has 16 residues. The CDR3 loop reads CASSFQGTKNTGELFF. CDR3 sequence (DNA): TGTGCCAGCAGTTTTCAGGGGACCAAGAACACCGGGGAGCTGTTTTTT.

The genes are TRBV19 and TRBJ2-1, with D possibly being TRBD2 (5 bases). The ends were cut back, 3 bases at V and 8 bases at J, with 5 bases in the middle. The CDR3 is made up of 11 amino acids. Germline assignment: CDR1 LNHDA and CDR2 SQIVND (reference sequence). The CDR3 sequence: CASSMRDEQFF. The CDR3 region has the DNA TGTGCCAGTAGTATGAGGGATGAGCAGTTCTTC.

The chain employs TRBV18 and TRBJ2-1; D is uncertain. The germline V and J ends were trimmed by 0 bases and 5 bases, with 11 bases remaining between them. The germline gives CDR1 KGHSH, CDR2 LQKENI. The CDR3 runs to 15 residues. The CDR3 DNA is TGTGCCAGCTCACCACCTTCTTTACGAGACAATGAGCAGTTCTTC. Translation gives CASSPPSLRDNEQFF.

The chain is built from TRBV30 and TRBJ2-2; 8 bases align to TRBD2. Germline V lookup: CDR1 GTSNPN, CDR2 SVGIG (reference sequence). The CDR3 length is 16 residues. V gave up 0 bases and J gave up 4 bases; unmatched junction bases: 7. The CDR3 here is CAWSVILAVSTGELFF. CDR3 sequence (DNA): TGTGCCTGGAGTGTAATACTAGCGGTGAGCACCGGGGAGCTGTTTTTT. Supplemented by reference TRBV30 and TRBJ2-2, the full variable domain reads SQTIHQWPATLVQPVGSPLSLECTVEGTSNPNLYWYRQAAGRGLQLLFYSVGIGQISSEVPQNLSASRPQDRQFILSSKKLLLSDSGFYLCAWSVILAVSTGELFFGEGSRLTVL.

The chain links TRBV15 to TRBJ1-2, with D perhaps matching TRBD1 (5 bases). Trimming pared 0 bases from V and 3 bases from J, leaving 14 bases between. The CDR3 spans 16 residues. Germline CDR1 and CDR2: LNHNV and YYDKDF (reference sequence). The CDR3 here is CATSRDLKTGDYGYTF. The CDR3 bases are TGTGCCACCAGCAGAGATCTAAAAACAGGAGACTATGGCTACACCTTC.